The T cell receptor beta chain described here comes from a study of T cell responses to AZD1222 COVID-19 vaccine. On the study more broadly: Second-dose recipients at about 4 or about 12 weeks were treated as one pooled group. Findings of the study overall: Receipt of two AZD1222 doses was followed by a rise in Spike-specific TCR breadth and depth. Seropositivity was recorded at baseline in only six AZD1222 recipients. The peak T cell response came first, and repertoires were sampled only after it.

In regard to this clone: As yet, its antigen is unknown.

V dropped 4 bases and J dropped 4 bases, with 17 bases sitting between them. The germline CDR1 and CDR2 sequences are SGHRS and YFSETQ. This CDR3 has 15 amino acids. Profiled with immunoSEQ multiplex PCR; TCRdb holds only in-frame clones, not every one. The sample consists of more than 150,000 clones, 85% to 95% of them appearing once. This sequence joins TRBV5-1 and TRBJ1-1, with D unclear. This receptor was identified in an adult in good health. The material was peripheral blood, obtained on day 0 of AZD1222 vaccination. CDR3 coding DNA: TGCGCCAGCAGCCCGGAGACTGTTTGGGTCACTGAAGCTTTCTTT. This sequence encodes CASSPETVWVTEAFF.